This entry describes one TCR beta chain. The sample belongs to a study of T cell changes during pregnancy in multiple sclerosis. The length of the CDR3 is 14 residues. CDR1 and CDR2 from the germline V gene are SGHNT and YYREEE (reference sequence). With V trimmed by 4 bases and J by 6 bases, 8 bases remained unmatched. Sequenced by immunoSEQ multiplex PCR; TCRdb stores in-frame clones only, minus some. The sample has 50,000 to 65,000 clones, about 90% seen once. This sequence joins TRBV5-4 and TRBJ2-7; 9 bases line up with TRBD1. This TCR came from a female donor in good health, enrolled as a control in a pregnancy study. The sequencing used peripheral blood, collected in the third trimester of pregnancy. For the CDR3, the DNA is TGTGCCAGCAGCAACCGGGACAGGGCTGGCGAGCAGTACTTC. This translates into CASSNRDRAGEQYF.